This T cell receptor beta chain was captured by sequencing in a study of CD4 T cells in relation to SARS-CoV-2 and coronaviruses. CD4+ T cells from unexposed donors were obtained before the COVID-19 pandemic (2011-2018). The assay was immunoSEQ multiplex PCR, and TCRdb's table has in-frame clones only and misses some. The table lists about 65,000 clones, around 87% of them singletons. The sequence was obtained from a human donor in good health. Material for sequencing was memory CD4+ T cells from PBMCs.

The CDR3 coding sequence is TGTGCCATCAGTGAGGCAGCGCAGGGCTACGAGCAGTACTTC. It is translated as CAISEAAQGYEQYF. The V call is TRBV10-3, the J call TRBJ2-7; possibly TRBD1 for D (5 bases). This CDR3 region has 14 residues. Trimming took 2 bases from V and 3 from J, leaving 11 bases between them. Per germline, CDR1 ENHRY and CDR2 SYGVKD.